These 8 T cell receptor beta chains were sequenced from one sample in a study of blood T cells in healthy people across ages. Alongside a J-beta primer mix, a sample-barcoded 5' primer served in a second PCR lasting about 7 to 11 cycles. TCRdb re-derived calls from the 5' RACE reads in MiXCR, one entry per CDR3 protein. The data contain about 510,000 distinct CDR3 sequences, about 27% of them singletons. In addition, the sample was reused for a study of T cells of mothers and their children.

Sequences were obtained from blood. These TCRs come from a boy aged 2 to 10 in good health.

The V gene is TRBV12-3 or TRBV12-4, the J gene TRBJ2-5; 10 bases are a match to TRBD1. Near its end, the DNA agrees better with TRBJ2-1, so the J call may be wrong. The CDR3 sequence is 13 residues long. CDR3 nucleotides: TGTGCCACCGCCTGGACAGGGGGAAATGAGCAGTTCTTC. This sequence encodes CATAWTGGNEQFF.

The chain recombines TRBV5-1 with TRBJ2-3, with 10 bases fitting TRBD1. The V and J ends lost 9 bases and 5 bases, in that order; junction bases with no gene match: 6. CDR1 and CDR2 from the germline V gene are SGHRS and YFSETQ. The CDR3 is 13 residues long. The CDR3, as DNA: TGCGCCACCCGGACAGGGGGAGGAGATACGCAGTATTTT. Residues: CATRTGGGDTQYF.

This clonotype was seen a handful of times. The V call is TRBV4-3, the J call TRBJ2-7; tentatively, D is TRBD1 (5 bases). The CDR3 totals 14 residues. CDR1 and CDR2 from the germline V gene are LGHNA and YSLEER. Trimming took off 4 bases at V and 0 bases at J, with 10 bases between the two ends. The DNA of the CDR3 is TGCGCCAGCAGCCGGCGGACATACTCCTACGAGCAGTACTTC. It translates to CASSRRTYSYEQYF.

This clonotype has just a few counts. The V gene is TRBV6-5, the J gene TRBJ2-3; D is possibly TRBD1 or TRBD2 (5 bases each). This CDR3 has 16 amino acids. V was clipped by 4 bases and J by 4 bases, with 18 bases between them. Germline V lookup: CDR1 MNHEY, CDR2 SVGAGI. The CDR3 here is CASSSTGTFPPDTQYF. CDR3 in DNA: TGTGCCAGCAGTTCCACCGGGACCTTCCCCCCAGATACGCAGTATTTT.

This clonotype was seen a few times. The chain joins TRBV6-4 to TRBJ2-3; a weak D match, TRBD2 (7 bases). V was cut by 7 bases and J by 1 base, with 15 bases left in between. The CDR3 is made up of 15 amino acids. Germline values: CDR1 MRHNA, CDR2 SNTAGT. The CDR3 nucleotides read TGTGCCAGCACCGCCGAGGGGGGGGGCACAGATACGCAGTATTTT. Its translation: CASTAEGGGTDTQYF.

The rearrangement links TRBV3-1 to TRBJ2-4; 9 positions match TRBD1. The length of the CDR3 is 13 residues. V shed 4 bases, J shed 10 bases, and the junction held 5 bases outside the gene matches. The germline CDR1 and CDR2 sequences are LGHDT and YNNKEL (reference sequence). Written as DNA, the CDR3 is TGTGCCAGCAGCCCCGGGACAGGGCATATTCAGTACTTC. It yields the protein CASSPGTGHIQYF.

The CDR3 region is CASSEDTTYEQYF. Here the CDR3 DNA reads TGTGCCAGCAGTGAGGACACAACCTACGAGCAGTACTTC. The V and J genes are TRBV6-1 and TRBJ2-7; D might be TRBD1 (5 bases). Per the germline V gene, CDR1 is MNHNS and CDR2 is SASEGT. The CDR3 sequence is 13 residues long. V lost 3 bases and J lost 2, with 8 bases in between.

This clonotype was seen a few times. The chain couples TRBV15 to TRBJ2-7; D is undetermined. Germline V gene sequence: CDR1 LNHNV, CDR2 YYDKDF (reference sequence). V gave up 0 bases and J gave up 6 bases, with 12 bases separating them. CDR3 length: 14 amino acids. CDR3 region: CATSRDATGGEQYF. CDR3 sequence (DNA): TGTGCCACCAGCAGAGATGCAACGGGTGGCGAGCAGTACTTC.